This TCR beta chain was recovered during a study of blood T cell repertoires in COVID-19. Here immunoSEQ multiplex PCR was the method, and the copy in TCRdb shows in-frame clones only, minus some. The repertoire consists of roughly 240,000 clones, with about 83% occurring once and the leading ten covering about 3.8%. Germline lookup yields CDR1 SGHDT and CDR2 YYEEEE. The CDR3 runs 14 residues. V lost 3 bases and J lost 4; bases outside the gene matches: 1. This sequence was found in a middle-aged woman who had been exposed to COVID-19. The sequenced material came from PBMCs or T cells enriched from blood (not recorded which). J is TRBJ2-5 and V is TRBV5-6, with TRBD1 identical over 12 bases. The CDR3 here is CASSWDRGRETQYF. CDR3 sequence (DNA): TGTGCCAGCAGCTGGGACAGGGGGCGAGAGACCCAGTACTTC.